The 6 T cell receptor beta chains reported below all come from one sample, sequenced in a study of response to subunit inactivated influenza vaccine. From the RT-PCR reads, TCRdb called clonotypes with MiXCR, one entry per CDR3 protein. The data show 860,000 or so distinct CDR3 sequences, with 21% seen just once and 10% held by the top ten. The sample here was PBMCs from blood, taken roughly 5 days after vaccination. The source is a man aged 50 or older who received an inactivated influenza vaccine.

CDR3 nucleotides: TGTGCCAGCAGCCAAGATGGTGCTAGGAGGAATGAGCAGTTCTTC. Translation: CASSQDGARRNEQFF. V is TRBV4-2 and J is TRBJ2-1; tentative D call: TRBD2 (5 bases). The CDR3 spans 15 residues. V lost 0 bases to trimming and J lost 7 bases, with 13 bases between them. In germline, CDR1 is LGHNA, CDR2 YNFKEQ.

This clonotype was counted between two and nine times. The V call is TRBV7-9, the J call TRBJ2-1, with TRBD2 matching 10 bases. The CDR3 extends over 15 amino acids. Trimming took 6 bases from V and 2 from J; bases not matched to a gene: 4. Germline loops: CDR1 SEHNR, CDR2 FQNEAQ (reference sequence). The CDR3 sequence is CASRTGTSAYNEQFF. CDR3 DNA: TGTGCCAGCAGAACCGGGACTAGCGCCTACAATGAGCAGTTCTTC.

The sample holds a few counts of this clonotype. The chain employs TRBV20-1 and TRBJ2-1, with TRBD1 matching 7 bases. The CDR3 is made up of 15 amino acids. CDR1 is DFQATT and CDR2 is SNEGSKA in the germline V gene (reference sequence). V dropped 1 base and J dropped 9; count of bases not matched to a gene: 12. This CDR3 reads CSARVVTGAHGEQFF. The CDR3 coding sequence is TGCAGTGCTAGAGTCGTTACAGGGGCGCACGGTGAGCAGTTCTTC.

This clonotype was seen a few times. The rearrangement links TRBV6-5 to TRBJ2-6; D uncertain. Trimming shortened V by 0 bases and J by 2 bases, and 8 bases separated the two germline ends. Germline V CDR1 and CDR2: MNHEY, SVGAGI. The CDR3 loop spans 16 amino acids. This CDR3 reads CASSYSMDTGANVLTF. The CDR3 DNA follows: TGTGCCAGCAGTTACTCGATGGATACTGGGGCCAACGTCCTGACTTTC.

V and J are TRBV9 and TRBJ2-1; TRBD1 matches 8 bases. CDR1 SGDLS and CDR2 YYNGEE come from the germline V gene. V was clipped by 3 bases and J by 0 bases; unmatched bases: 8. This CDR3 comprises 17 residues. CDR3 protein: CASSAQGVRSSYNEQFF. For the CDR3, the DNA is TGTGCCAGCAGCGCACAGGGGGTTCGGAGCTCCTACAATGAGCAGTTCTTC.

CDR3 bases: TGTGCCAGCAGTCAAGCCCAGCGGAGGATCCACGAGCAGTACTTC. Translating gives CASSQAQRRIHEQYF. The V and J genes are TRBV7-8 and TRBJ2-7, with a possible D match to TRBD2 (5 bases). V lost 6 bases, J lost 5 bases, and 20 bases lay in between. Germline V lookup: CDR1 SGHVS, CDR2 FQNEAQ. The CDR3 contains 15 residues.